This TCR beta chain comes out of a study of blood T cells in healthy people across ages. Study-wide results and limits: Among T cells, TCR beta diversity per million cells dropped roughly linearly as age rose.

Primers used in a second PCR of about 6 to 11 cycles were a sample-barcoded 5' primer and a J-beta primer mix. MiXCR was run by TCRdb on the 5' RACE reads, yielding one entry per CDR3 protein. The data show under 2,000,000 distinct CDR3 sequences, around 48% seen once. The CDR3 runs 16 residues. Germline V gene data show CDR1 as MDHEN and CDR2 as SYDVKM. Trimming left V 1 base short and J 1 base short, with 13 bases between. In regard to this clonotype: Its antigen is unknown.

The TCR originated in a woman in her thirties or forties in good health. The gene calls are TRBV28 and TRBJ2-5, with D hard to call. The source material was blood. CDR3 nucleotide sequence: TGTGCCAGCAGTTTATTTGGGTGGCAGACCCAAGAGACCCAGTACTTC. Translating it yields CASSLFGWQTQETQYF.